The source of this TCR beta chain is a study of blood T cell repertoires in COVID-19. About the research overall: The United States, Italy and Spain supplied acute and convalescent COVID-19 samples. T cells, B-cell-depleted T cells, or PBMCs provided the cDNA or gDNA that served as material.

Original data processing: Quantification of nucleated cells was approximated via reference gene primer amplification. Data came from immunoSEQ multiplex PCR; TCRdb stores just in-frame clones and leaves some out. Clonal size and the V and J genes are those of that table, whereas D and trimming came from the DNA. In the table there are about 69,000 clones, nearly 90% of which are singletons. Germline CDR1 is MDHEN and CDR2 is SYDVKM. CDR3 length: 14 amino acids. The V segment lost 3 bases and the J segment 4 bases; nucleotides outside the gene matches: 0. The chain uses TRBV28 and TRBJ2-1; TRBD2 aligns across 10 bases. The receptor's source is a man aged 50-60 years with acute or convalescent COVID-19. The sequenced sample was peripheral blood. CDR3 sequence (DNA): TGTGCCAGCAGTTTGGGACTAGCGTACAATGAGCAGTTCTTC. Its protein is CASSLGLAYNEQFF.